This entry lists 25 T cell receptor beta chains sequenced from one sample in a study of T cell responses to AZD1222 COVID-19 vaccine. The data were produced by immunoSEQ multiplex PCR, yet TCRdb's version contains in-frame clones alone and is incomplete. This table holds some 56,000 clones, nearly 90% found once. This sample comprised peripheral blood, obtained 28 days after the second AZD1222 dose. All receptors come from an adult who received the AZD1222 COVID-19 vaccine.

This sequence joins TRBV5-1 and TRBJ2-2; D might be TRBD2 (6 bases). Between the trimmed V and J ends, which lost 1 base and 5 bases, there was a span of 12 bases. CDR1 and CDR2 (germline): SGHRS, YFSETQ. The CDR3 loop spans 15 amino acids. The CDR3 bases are TGCGCCAGCAGCTTGAGGAGGGTGGGGACCGGGGAGCTGTTTTTT. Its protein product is CASSLRRVGTGELFF.

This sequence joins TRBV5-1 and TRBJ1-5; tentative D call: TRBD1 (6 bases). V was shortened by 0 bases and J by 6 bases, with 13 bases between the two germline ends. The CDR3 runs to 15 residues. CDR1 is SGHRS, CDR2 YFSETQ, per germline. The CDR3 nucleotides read TGCGCCAGCAGCTTGGGAACAGGGACATCTCAGCCCCAGCATTTT. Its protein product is CASSLGTGTSQPQHF.

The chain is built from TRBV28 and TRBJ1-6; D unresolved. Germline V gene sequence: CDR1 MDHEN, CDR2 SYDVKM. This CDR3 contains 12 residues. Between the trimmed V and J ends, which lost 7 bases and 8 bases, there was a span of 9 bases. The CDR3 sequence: CASKEQDSPLHF. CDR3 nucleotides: TGTGCCAGCAAGGAGCAGGATTCACCCCTCCACTTT.

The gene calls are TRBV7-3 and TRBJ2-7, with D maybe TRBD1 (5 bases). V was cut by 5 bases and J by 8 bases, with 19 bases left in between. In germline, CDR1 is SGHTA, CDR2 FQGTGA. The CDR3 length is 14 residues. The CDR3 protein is CASSVGQASGKQYF. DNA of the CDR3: TGTGCCAGCAGCGTGGGGCAGGCCTCGGGCAAGCAGTACTTC.

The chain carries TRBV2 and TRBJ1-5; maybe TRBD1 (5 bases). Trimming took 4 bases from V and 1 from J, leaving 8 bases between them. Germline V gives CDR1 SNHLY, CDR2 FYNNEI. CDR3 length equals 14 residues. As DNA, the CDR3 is TGTGCCAGCAGTGGCCGGGACAGCAATCAGCCCCAGCATTTT. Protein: CASSGRDSNQPQHF.

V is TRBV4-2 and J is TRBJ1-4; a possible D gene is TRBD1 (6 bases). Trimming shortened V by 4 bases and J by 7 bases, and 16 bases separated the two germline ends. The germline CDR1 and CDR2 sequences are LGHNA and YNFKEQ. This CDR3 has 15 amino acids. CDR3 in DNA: TGTGCCAGCAGCCTCCCAGGGACACAGAGTGAAAAACTGTTTTTT. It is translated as CASSLPGTQSEKLFF.

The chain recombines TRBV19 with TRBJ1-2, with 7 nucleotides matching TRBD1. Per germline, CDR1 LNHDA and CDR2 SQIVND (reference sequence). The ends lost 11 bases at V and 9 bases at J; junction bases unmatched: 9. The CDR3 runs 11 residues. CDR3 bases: TGTGCCGTAGAGGGGGCTTGGAGCTACACCTTC. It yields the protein CAVEGAWSYTF.

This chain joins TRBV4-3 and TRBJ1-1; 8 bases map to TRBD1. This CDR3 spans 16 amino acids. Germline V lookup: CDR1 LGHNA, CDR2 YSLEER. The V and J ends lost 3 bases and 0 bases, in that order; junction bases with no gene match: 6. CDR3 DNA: TGCGCCAGCAGCCACCCAGGACAGGGAATGAACACTGAAGCTTTCTTT. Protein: CASSHPGQGMNTEAFF.

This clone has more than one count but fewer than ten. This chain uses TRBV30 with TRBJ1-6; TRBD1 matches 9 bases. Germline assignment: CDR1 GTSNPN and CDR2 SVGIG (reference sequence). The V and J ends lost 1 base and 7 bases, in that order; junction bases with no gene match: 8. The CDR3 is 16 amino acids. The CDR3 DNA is TGTGCCTGGAGTGCGGGGCGGGGGACAGGGAATTCACCCCTCCACTTT. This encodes CAWSAGRGTGNSPLHF.

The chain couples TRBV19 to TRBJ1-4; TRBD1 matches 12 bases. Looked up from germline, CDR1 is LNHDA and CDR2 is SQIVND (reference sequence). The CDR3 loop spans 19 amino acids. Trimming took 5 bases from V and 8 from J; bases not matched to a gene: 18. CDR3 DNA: TGTGCCAGTAGTGCGGCGTGGGGACAGGGGGCGTTGGCGAGAGAAAAACTGTTTTTT. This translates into CASSAAWGQGALAREKLFF.

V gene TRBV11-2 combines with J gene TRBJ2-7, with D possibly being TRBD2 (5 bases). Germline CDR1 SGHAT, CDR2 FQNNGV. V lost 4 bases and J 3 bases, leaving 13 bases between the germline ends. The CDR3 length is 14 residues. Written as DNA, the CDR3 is TGTGCCAGCAGCTCATTCGGGGTAAACTACGAGCAGTACTTC. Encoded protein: CASSSFGVNYEQYF.

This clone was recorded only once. For the CDR3, the DNA is TGTGCCAGCAGAATGGGGGGACTGAGCACAGATACGCAGTATTTT. Translation gives CASRMGGLSTDTQYF. The J gene is TRBJ2-3, the V gene TRBV7-2; TRBD2 might be the D (6 bases). Germline values: CDR1 SGHTA, CDR2 FQGNSA. The CDR3 extends over 15 amino acids. V was pared by 6 bases and J by 0 bases, with 13 bases between.

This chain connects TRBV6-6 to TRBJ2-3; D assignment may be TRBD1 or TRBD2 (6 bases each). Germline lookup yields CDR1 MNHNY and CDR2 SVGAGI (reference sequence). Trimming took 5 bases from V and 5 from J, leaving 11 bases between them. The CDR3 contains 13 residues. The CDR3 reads CASSTRGRDTQYF. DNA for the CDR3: TGTGCCAGCAGTACCCGGGGGCGAGATACGCAGTATTTT.

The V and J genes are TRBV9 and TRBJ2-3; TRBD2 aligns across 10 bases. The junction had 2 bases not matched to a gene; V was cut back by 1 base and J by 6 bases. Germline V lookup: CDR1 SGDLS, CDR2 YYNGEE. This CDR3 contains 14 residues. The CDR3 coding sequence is TGTGCCAGCAGCGTAACTAGCGGGATGGATACGCAGTATTTT. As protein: CASSVTSGMDTQYF. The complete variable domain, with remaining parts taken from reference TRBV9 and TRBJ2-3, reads DSGVTQTPKHLITATGQRVTLRCSPRSGDLSVYWYQQSLDQGLQFLIQYYNGEERAKGNILERFSAQQFPDLHSELNLSSLELGDSALYFCASSVTSGMDTQYFGPGTRLTVL.

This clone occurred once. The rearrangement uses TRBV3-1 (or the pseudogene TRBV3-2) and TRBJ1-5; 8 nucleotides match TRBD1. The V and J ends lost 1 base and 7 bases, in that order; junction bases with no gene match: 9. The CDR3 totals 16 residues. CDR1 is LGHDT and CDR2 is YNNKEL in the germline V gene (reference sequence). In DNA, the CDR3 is TGTGCCAGCAGCCAAGCGTCAGGGGGCCGAGCCCAGCCCCAGCATTTT. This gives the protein CASSQASGGRAQPQHF.

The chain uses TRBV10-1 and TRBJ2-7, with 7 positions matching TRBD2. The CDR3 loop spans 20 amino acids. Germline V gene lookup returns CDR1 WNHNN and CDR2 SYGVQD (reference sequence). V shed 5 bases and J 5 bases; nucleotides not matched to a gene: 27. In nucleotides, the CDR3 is TGCGCCAGCAGTTTGTTAGGGGCGGTACTTCTGCGGGGTGGGAGGGACGAGCAGTACTTC. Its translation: CASSLLGAVLLRGGRDEQYF.

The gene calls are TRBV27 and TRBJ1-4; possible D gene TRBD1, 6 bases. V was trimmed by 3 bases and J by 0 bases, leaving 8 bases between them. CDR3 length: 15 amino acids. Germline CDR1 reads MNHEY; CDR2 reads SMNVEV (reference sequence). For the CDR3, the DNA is TGTGCCAGCAGTTTCGGACAGACAACTAATGAAAAACTGTTTTTT. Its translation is CASSFGQTTNEKLFF.

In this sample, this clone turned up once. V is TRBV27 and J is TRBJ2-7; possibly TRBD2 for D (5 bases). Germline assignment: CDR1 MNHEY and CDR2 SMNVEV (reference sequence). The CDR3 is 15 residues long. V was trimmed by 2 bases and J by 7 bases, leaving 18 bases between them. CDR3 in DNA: TGTGCCAGCAGTTTAGGGAGAAAGCTGACGGGGGAGCAGTACTTC. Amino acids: CASSLGRKLTGEQYF.

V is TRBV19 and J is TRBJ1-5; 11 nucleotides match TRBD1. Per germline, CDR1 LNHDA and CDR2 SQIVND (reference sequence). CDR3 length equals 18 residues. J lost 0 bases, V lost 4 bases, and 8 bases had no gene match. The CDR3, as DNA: TGTGCCAGTAGTACCCGGGGACAGGGGGACTATAGCAATCAGCCCCAGCATTTT. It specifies CASSTRGQGDYSNQPQHF.

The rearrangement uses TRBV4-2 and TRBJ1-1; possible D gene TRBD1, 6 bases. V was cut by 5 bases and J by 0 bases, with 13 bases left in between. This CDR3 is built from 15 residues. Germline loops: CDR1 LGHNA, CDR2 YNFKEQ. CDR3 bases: TGTGCCAGCAGCGCTACAGGGAATATGAACACTGAAGCTTTCTTT. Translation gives CASSATGNMNTEAFF.

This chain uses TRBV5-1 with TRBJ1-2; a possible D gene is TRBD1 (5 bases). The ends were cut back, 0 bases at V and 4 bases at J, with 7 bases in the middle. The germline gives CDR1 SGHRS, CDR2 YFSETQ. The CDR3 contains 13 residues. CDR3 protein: CASSLAQVYGYTF. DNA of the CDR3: TGCGCCAGCAGCTTGGCACAGGTCTATGGCTACACCTTC.

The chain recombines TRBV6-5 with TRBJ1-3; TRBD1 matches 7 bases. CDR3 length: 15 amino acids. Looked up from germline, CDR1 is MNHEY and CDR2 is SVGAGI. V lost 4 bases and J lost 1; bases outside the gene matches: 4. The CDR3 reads CASSSTGKSGNTIYF. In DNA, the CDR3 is TGTGCCAGCAGTTCGACAGGGAAATCTGGAAACACCATATATTTT.

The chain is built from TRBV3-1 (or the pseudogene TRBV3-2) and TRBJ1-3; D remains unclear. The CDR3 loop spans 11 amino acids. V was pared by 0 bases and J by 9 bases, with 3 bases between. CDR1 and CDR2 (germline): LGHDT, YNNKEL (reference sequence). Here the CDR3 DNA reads TGTGCCAGCAGCCAAGAGGTCACCATATATTTT. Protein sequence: CASSQEVTIYF.

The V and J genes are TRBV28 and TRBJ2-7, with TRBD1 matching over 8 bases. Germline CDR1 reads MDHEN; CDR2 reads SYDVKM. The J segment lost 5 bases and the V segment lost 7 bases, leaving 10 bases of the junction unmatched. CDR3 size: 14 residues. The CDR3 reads CASTPTGAVDEQYF. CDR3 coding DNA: TGTGCCAGCACCCCGACAGGGGCGGTCGACGAGCAGTACTTC.

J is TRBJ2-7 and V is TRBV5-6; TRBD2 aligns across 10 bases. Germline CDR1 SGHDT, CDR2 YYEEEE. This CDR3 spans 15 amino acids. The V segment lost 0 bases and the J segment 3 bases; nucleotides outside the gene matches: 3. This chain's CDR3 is CASSLGLAGVYEQYF. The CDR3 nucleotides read TGTGCCAGCAGCTTGGGGCTAGCGGGAGTCTACGAGCAGTACTTC.